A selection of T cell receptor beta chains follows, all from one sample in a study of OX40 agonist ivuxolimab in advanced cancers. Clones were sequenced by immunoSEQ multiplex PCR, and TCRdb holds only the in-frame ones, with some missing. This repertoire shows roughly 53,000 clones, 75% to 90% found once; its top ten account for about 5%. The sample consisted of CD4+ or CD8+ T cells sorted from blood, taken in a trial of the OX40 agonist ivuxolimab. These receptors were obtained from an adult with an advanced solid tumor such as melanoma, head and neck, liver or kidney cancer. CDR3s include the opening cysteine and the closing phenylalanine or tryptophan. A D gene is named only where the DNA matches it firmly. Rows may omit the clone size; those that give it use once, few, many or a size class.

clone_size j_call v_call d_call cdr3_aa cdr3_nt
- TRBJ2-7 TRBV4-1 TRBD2 CASSQVAAMTSGTFKQYF TGCGCCAGCAGCCAAGTCGCCGCGATGACTAGCGGGACCTTCAAGCAGTACTTC
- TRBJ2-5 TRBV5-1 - CASSLGYFQETQYF TGCGCCAGCAGCTTAGGTTACTTTCAAGAGACCCAGTACTTC
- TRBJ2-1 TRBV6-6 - CASMAAGLDEQFF TGTGCCAGTATGGCGGCAGGGCTGGATGAGCAGTTCTTC
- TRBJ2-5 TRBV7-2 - CASSLSRAQETQYF TGTGCCAGCAGCTTATCCCGAGCGCAAGAGACCCAGTACTTC
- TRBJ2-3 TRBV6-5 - CASRGGEAGKDTQYF TGTGCCAGCAGGGGGGGCGAGGCGGGGAAAGATACGCAGTATTTT
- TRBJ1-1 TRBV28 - CASSPHRVNTEAFF TGTGCCAGCAGTCCTCACAGGGTGAACACTGAAGCTTTCTTT
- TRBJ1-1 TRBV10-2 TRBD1 CASSDRYMNTEAFF TGCGCCAGCTCGGACAGGTACATGAACACTGAAGCTTTCTTT
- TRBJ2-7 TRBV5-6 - CASSRGQIGPSSYEQYF TGTGCCAGCAGCCGCGGACAGATCGGGCCCAGCTCCTACGAGCAGTACTTC
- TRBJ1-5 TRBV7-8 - CASSLESVSNQPQHF TGTGCCAGCAGCTTAGAGTCAGTTAGCAATCAGCCCCAGCATTTT
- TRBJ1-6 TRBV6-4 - CASSEDTNSPLHF TGTGCCAGCAGTGAGGATACAAATTCACCCCTCCACTTT
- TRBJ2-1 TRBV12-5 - CASGLTGNEQFF TGTGCTAGTGGTTTAACAGGGAATGAGCAGTTCTTC
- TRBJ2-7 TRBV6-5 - CASRTGETYEQYF TGTGCCAGCAGAACAGGCGAGACCTACGAGCAGTACTTC
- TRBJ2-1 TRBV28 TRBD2 CASSTHLGGSLGEQFF TGTGCCAGCAGTACCCATCTGGGCGGGAGTTTGGGTGAGCAGTTCTTC
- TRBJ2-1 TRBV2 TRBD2 CASSGGRAGEQFF TGTGCCAGCAGTGGCGGGAGGGCCGGTGAGCAGTTCTTC
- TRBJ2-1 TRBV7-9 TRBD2 CASSSRTSGEMGEQFF TGTGCCAGCAGCTCCCGGACTAGCGGGGAAATGGGTGAGCAGTTCTTC
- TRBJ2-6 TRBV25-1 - CASSEFGTPGANVLTF TGTGCCAGCAGTGAATTTGGGACTCCTGGGGCCAACGTCCTGACTTTC
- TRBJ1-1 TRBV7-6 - CASSLAGGPTEAFF TGTGCCAGCAGCTTAGCCGGGGGGCCCACTGAAGCTTTCTTT
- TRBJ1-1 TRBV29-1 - CSVEKTRLNTEAFF TGCAGCGTTGAAAAGACTCGTCTGAACACTGAAGCTTTCTTT
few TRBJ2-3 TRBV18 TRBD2 CASSSSGGRVTGTDTQYF TGTGCCAGCTCATCGTCTGGCGGGAGGGTAACAGGCACAGATACGCAGTATTTT
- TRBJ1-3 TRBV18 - CASSPSTGTSGNTIYF TGTGCCAGCTCACCATCTACGGGTACCTCTGGAAACACCATATATTTT
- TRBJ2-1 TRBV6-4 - CASSDSVRSPVSEQFF TGTGCCAGCAGTGACTCGGTCCGAAGCCCTGTTAGTGAGCAGTTCTTC
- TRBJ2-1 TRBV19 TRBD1 CANTLVGTGSDEQFF TGTGCCAATACCCTGGTCGGGACAGGGTCGGATGAGCAGTTCTTC
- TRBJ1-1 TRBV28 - CASSLLGRNTEAFF TGTGCCAGCAGTTTATTGGGAAGGAACACTGAAGCTTTCTTT
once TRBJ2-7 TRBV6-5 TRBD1 CASSDRDRVYEQYF TGTGCCAGCAGTGACCGGGACAGGGTTTACGAGCAGTACTTC
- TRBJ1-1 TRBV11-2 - CASSHLGGVAFF TGTGCCAGCAGCCACCTGGGAGGGGTAGCTTTCTTT
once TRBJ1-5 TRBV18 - CASSATATAGNNQPQHF TGTGCCAGCTCAGCAACTGCCACGGCGGGGAACAATCAGCCCCAGCATTTT
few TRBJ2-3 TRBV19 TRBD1 CASSIASGQASYGLDTQYF TGTGCCAGTAGTATAGCTTCGGGACAGGCTAGCTATGGGTTAGATACGCAGTATTTT
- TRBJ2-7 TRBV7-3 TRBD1 CASSLEGQGQQYF TGTGCCAGCAGCTTAGAAGGACAGGGCCAGCAGTACTTC
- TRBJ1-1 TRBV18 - CATLLHVDTEAFF TGTGCCACCCTCCTTCACGTGGACACTGAAGCTTTCTTT
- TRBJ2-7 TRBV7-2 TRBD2 CASLREGFSYEQYF TGTGCCAGCCTCAGGGAGGGGTTCTCCTACGAGCAGTACTTC
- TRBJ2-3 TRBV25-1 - CASSEFLTRGTDTQYF TGTGCCAGCAGTGAATTCCTTACCAGGGGCACAGATACGCAGTATTTT
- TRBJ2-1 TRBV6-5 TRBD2 CASSSQTSGSYNEQFF TGTGCCAGCAGTTCCCAGACTAGCGGCTCCTACAATGAGCAGTTCTTC
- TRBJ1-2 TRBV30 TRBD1 CAWSSGGPRRYTF TGTGCCTGGAGTTCAGGGGGGCCTCGCCGCTACACCTTC
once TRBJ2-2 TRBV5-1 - CASSLAEIRNTGELFF TGCGCCAGCAGCTTGGCCGAGATAAGGAACACCGGGGAGCTGTTTTTT
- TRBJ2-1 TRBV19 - CASLQGGVQFF TGTGCCAGTTTACAGGGTGGGGTGCAGTTCTTC
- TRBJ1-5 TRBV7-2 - CASSPGQGYGQPQHF TGTGCCAGCAGCCCGGGCCAGGGATATGGTCAGCCCCAGCATTTT
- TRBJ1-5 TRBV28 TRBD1 CASNVDRGRGDSNQPQHF TGTGCCAGTAACGTGGACAGGGGGCGGGGGGATAGCAATCAGCCCCAGCATTTT
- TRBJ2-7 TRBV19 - CASSIVAGKTYEQYF TGTGCCAGTAGTATAGTGGCGGGAAAGACCTACGAGCAGTACTTC
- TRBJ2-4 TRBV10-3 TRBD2 CAISEAGGGIQYF TGTGCCATCAGTGAGGCGGGAGGGGGCATTCAGTACTTC
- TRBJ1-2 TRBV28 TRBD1 CASSRQGADYGYTF TGTGCCAGCAGTAGACAGGGGGCTGACTATGGCTACACCTTC
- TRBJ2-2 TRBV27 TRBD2 CASSLLAGNTGELFF TGTGCCAGCAGTTTGTTAGCGGGGAACACCGGGGAGCTGTTTTTT
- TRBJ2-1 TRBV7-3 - CASSLQEQFYNEQFF TGTGCCAGCAGCTTACAGGAACAGTTTTACAATGAGCAGTTCTTC
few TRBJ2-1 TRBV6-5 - CASGDPPRNEQFF TGTGCCAGCGGGGACCCCCCGCGCAATGAGCAGTTCTTC